The rows below give T cell receptor beta chains drawn from one sample of a study of long-term antiretroviral therapy in people with HIV. Using immunoSEQ multiplex PCR, the repertoire was profiled, and TCRdb retains in-frame clones only, with some absent. The table has about 16,000 clones, 78% seen once. Here the sequenced sample was unsorted PBMCs, taken about 3.2 years after starting antiretroviral therapy. These receptors came from a woman in her thirties or forties with HIV. The CDR3 runs from the conserved cysteine through the conserved F or W. A D gene is named only where the DNA matches it firmly. Part of the rows lack a size; the others show once, few, many or a class for expanded clones.

>TRBJ2-3|TRBV5-1|-|-
CASSLANFGTDTQYF
TGCGCCAGCAGCTTGGCCAACTTTGGCACAGATACGCAGTATTTT
>TRBJ1-1|TRBV6-1|-|TRBD1
CASSSGTGYEAFF
TGTGCCAGCAGCTCCGGGACAGGTTATGAAGCTTTCTTT
>TRBJ1-1|TRBV10-2|once|-
CATNSQGRTEAFF
TGCGCCACTAACTCCCAAGGGAGAACTGAAGCTTTCTTT
>TRBJ1-1|TRBV4-3|once|TRBD1
CASSQAPQGAQTEAFF
TGCGCCAGCAGCCAAGCGCCACAGGGGGCGCAGACTGAAGCTTTCTTT
>TRBJ1-5|TRBV10-3|-|-
CAISEGVSNQPQHF
TGTGCCATCAGTGAGGGTGTTAGCAATCAGCCCCAGCATTTT
>TRBJ1-5|TRBV12-5|-|-
CASGLVPPVGHWPQHF
TGTGCTAGTGGTTTGGTACCCCCGGTAGGCCACTGGCCCCAGCATTTT
>TRBJ2-5|TRBV9|few|-
CASSSGGQQVETQYF
TGTGCCAGCAGCTCGGGGGGCCAGCAGGTGGAGACCCAGTACTTC
>TRBJ1-2|TRBV25-1|-|-
CASSEFRDSGYTF
TGTGCCAGCAGTGAATTTCGTGATTCCGGCTACACCTTC
>TRBJ1-2|TRBV5-4|-|-
CASSPGAGDYTF
TGTGCCAGCAGCCCGGGGGCGGGTGACTACACCTTC
>TRBJ1-5|TRBV7-2|few|-
CASSLDIGNQPQHF
TGTGCCAGCAGCTTAGACATAGGGAATCAGCCCCAGCATTTT
>TRBJ2-1|TRBV5-1|-|-
CASSLDISPYNEQFF
TGCGCCAGCAGCTTGGATATTAGCCCCTACAATGAGCAGTTCTTC
>TRBJ2-7|TRBV10-3|-|-
CATSTSYEQYF
TGTGCCACCTCAACCTCCTACGAGCAGTACTTC
>TRBJ1-1|TRBV29-1|-|-
CSVRKAERTTEAFF
TGCAGCGTTCGGAAGGCGGAAAGGACGACTGAAGCTTTCTTT
>TRBJ2-1|TRBV7-2|-|-
CASSPRRQGGNEQFF
TGTGCCAGCAGCCCCCGACGGCAGGGGGGCAATGAGCAGTTCTTC
>TRBJ1-2|TRBV18|-|-
CASSPGTYVRGYTF
TGTGCCAGCTCACCAGGGACCTATGTCCGTGGCTACACCTTC
>TRBJ2-2|TRBV5-6|-|-
CASSSRDPGELFF
TGTGCCAGCAGCTCAAGGGACCCCGGGGAGCTGTTTTTT
>TRBJ1-1|TRBV7-8|-|TRBD1
CASSWGQEVNTEAFF
TGTGCCAGCAGCTGGGGACAGGAGGTCAACACTGAAGCTTTCTTT
>TRBJ2-1|TRBV29-1|-|TRBD1
CSVLGTGGVGPSGYEQFF
TGCAGCGTCCTAGGGACAGGGGGCGTGGGGCCCTCGGGGTATGAGCAGTTCTTC
>TRBJ1-1|TRBV29-1|once|-
CSVMLNTEAFF
TGCAGCGTTATGTTGAACACTGAAGCTTTCTTT
>TRBJ2-7|TRBV27|-|-
CASTDGYEQYF
TGTGCCAGCACGGACGGGTACGAGCAGTACTTC
>TRBJ2-3|TRBV27|-|-
CASTFGGLGDTQYF
TGTGCCAGCACCTTCGGGGGATTGGGCGATACGCAGTATTTT
>TRBJ2-7|TRBV6-1|-|-
CASSETAGTLYEQYF
TGTGCCAGCAGTGAAACCGCAGGGACCCTCTACGAGCAGTACTTC